This entry features one T cell receptor (beta chain) sequence. V lost 5 bases to trimming and J lost 3 bases; unmatched junction nucleotides: 8. The CDR3 is 15 residues long. CDR1 and CDR2 (germline): SEHNR, FQNEAQ (reference sequence). The sample comes from a study of beta chain features in type 1 diabetes. The isolated RNA, all of it, was reverse transcribed, so expressed TCRB transcripts were what got sequenced. Data came from immunoSEQ multiplex PCR; TCRdb stores just in-frame clones and leaves some out. Of tens of thousands of clones listed, roughly 31% were seen once; the top ten hold roughly 0.44%.

This receptor was obtained from a woman aged 18-29 years in good health. The J gene is TRBJ2-7, the V gene TRBV7-9; 9 nucleotides agree with TRBD1. Sequenced: stem cell memory CD4+ T cells from blood. This CDR3 is CASSSRQGVGYEQYF. The CDR3 bases are TGTGCCAGCAGCAGTAGACAGGGGGTCGGCTACGAGCAGTACTTC.